Detailed here is one T cell receptor beta chain. It lacks a known antigen. Base qualities were left out, and no much larger clone turns up one base away. This entry belongs to a study of blood T cells in healthy people across ages (dated by TCRdb to between 2015 and 2016). With respect to the entire study: In model experiments, template switching captured about one uniquely barcoded TCR beta cDNA molecule for every two T cells. Age-related changes in TCR beta repertoire diversity were measured in the study by deep sequencing normalized with unique cDNA molecular identifiers. For two donors (one aged 18 to 29 and one aged 80 or older), the study analyzed two additional independent replicas of 1 million unique cDNA reads from the same blood draw. To avoid experimental bias, donors of different ages were randomly spread across the sequencing lanes. The donors were divided into four age groups: young (average approximately 17 years), middle-aged (approximately 39), aged (about 56) and long-lived (more than 75). Overall study results and their limits: Total diversity estimates from one million sequenced T cells were considered lower bounds and underestimates. Because donor CMV infection status was unknown, age-related changes in expanded clonotypes were potentially confounded. As age increased, observed TCR beta diversity per million T cells dropped in a roughly linear way, and a significant reduction was already evident by age roughly 36. The percentage of naive T cells measured by flow cytometry correlated strongly with observed TCR beta diversity. Bulk unsorted PBMC profiling prevented conclusive comparison of naive and antigen-experienced compartments. Compared with the aged group, more naive CD4+ T cells, fewer expanded clones and increased TCR diversity were shown by the long-lived group, suggesting age selection.

The library was built by means of 5' RACE. Instrument on record: Illumina HiSeq 2500. The second PCR ran for roughly 7 to 11 cycles and used a J-beta primer mix along with a sample-barcoded 5' primer. A template-switch 5' adaptor carrying 12 random nucleotides introduced a unique molecular identifier onto each TCR beta cDNA molecule. At least 3 million CDR3-containing paired-end reads were obtained from each sample. First-strand cDNA synthesis was performed from all RNA using the Mint cDNA synthesis kit, with priming by a TRBC-specific oligonucleotide. Following uracil-DNA glycosylase treatment, all cDNA underwent a first 18-cycle PCR with the universal primers M1SS and BC2_uni_R. Per the original workflow: Each sample was normalized by randomly selecting 1 million high-quality reads, each carrying a distinct molecular identifier. Reads with shared molecular identifiers were discarded instead of being binned into consensus sequences. MiTCR, set to a Q25 quality threshold and the strictest error-elimination algorithm, was used for CDR3 identification, clonotype clustering and error correction. A nonparametric unseen species model using Euler transformation provided a lower-bound estimate of total TCR beta diversity. TCRdb reanalyzed the raw reads on its own, using fastp at Q25 for trimming and MiXCR for clone calling, and kept in-frame beta chains. Each CDR3 protein appears once, grouped with its most common genes and DNA. The V and J calls shown here were made by TCRdb, not taken from the authors' results. This sample is represented by over a million distinct CDR3 sequences; over 35% of them were singletons. The ten largest clones take up 15% to 20% of the sample.

The roughly 38 donors, aged about 6 to 95 years, were systemically healthy Caucasian individuals from Russia. Around 10 milliliters of peripheral blood were drawn from each donor into EDTA-treated Vacutainer tubes. Ficoll-Paque density-gradient centrifugation was used to isolate PBMCs, with at least 6 million obtained per sample. Total RNA, at least 6 micrograms per sample, was extracted from PBMCs with Trizol reagent. Naive CD45RAhigh/CD27high T cell percentages were measured by flow cytometry on a PBMC aliquot from every donor. V is cut back by 0 bases and J by 0 bases, with 3 bases in the junction unmatched. From the germline V gene, CDR1 is SGHRS and CDR2 is YFSETQ. The CDR3 spans 16 residues, from the cysteine through the phenylalanine. CDR3 DNA is the only sequence kept; it has 48 bases, read in frame from the first base.

This chain is built from TRBV5-1 and TRBJ2-3, and 8 junction bases match TRBD2. The receptor was derived from a woman in her fifties or sixties in good health. Input material: blood. The CDR3 reads as follows: CASSLAIAGSTDTQYF. The DNA sequence is TGCGCCAGCAGCTTGGCGATAGCGGGGAGCACAGATACGCAGTATTTT.